These T cell receptor beta chains were read from a single sample in a study of T cells in Graves' hyperthyroidism and ophthalmopathy. TCRdb called the multiplex PCR reads again in MiXCR, with one record for every CDR3 protein. Of 650,000 to 700,000 distinct CDR3 sequences in the sample, roughly 17% were seen once. The specimen sequenced was blood. These receptors were taken from a man aged 50-59 years with Graves' hyperthyroidism. Each CDR3 is given with its conserved first and last residue. A D gene is named only where the DNA matches it firmly. Where a row states a size, it is once, few, many or the class of an expanded clone; other rows omit it.

clone size | D gene | J gene | V gene | CDR3 protein | CDR3 DNA
many | TRBD2 | TRBJ2-7 | TRBV28 | CASRLAGGDPTYEQYF | TGTGCCAGCAGACTAGCGGGAGGCGATCCGACCTACGAGCAGTACTTC
. | TRBD1 | TRBJ1-6 | TRBV20-1 | CSARRTGEVSPLHF | TGCAGTGCTAGACGGACAGGGGAAGTTTCACCCCTCCACTTT
. | . | TRBJ1-1 | TRBV6-5 | CASSSRVGVGGPGNTEAFF | TGTGCCAGCAGTTCACGGGTTGGGGTGGGGGGGCCGGGGAACACTGAAGCTTTCTTT
few | . | TRBJ2-7 | TRBV7-9 | CASSVAYYEQYF | TGTGCCAGCAGCGTTGCATACTACGAGCAGTACTTC
few | . | TRBJ1-2 | TRBV9 | CASKGGPDGYTF | TGTGCCAGCAAGGGAGGGCCCGATGGCTACACCTTC
many | . | TRBJ1-1 | TRBV2 | CASSGDGGRNEAFF | TGTGCCAGCAGTGGGGACGGGGGTCGTAATGAAGCTTTCTTT
many | TRBD2 | TRBJ2-7 | TRBV7-2 | CASSLAALAGKSRGNEQYF | TGTGCCAGCAGCTTAGCGGCTCTAGCGGGAAAAAGTAGGGGGAACGAGCAGTACTTC
many | . | TRBJ1-1 | TRBV27 | CASSLSLNTEAFF | TGTGCCAGCAGTTTATCTCTGAACACTGAAGCTTTCTTT
. | . | TRBJ1-5 | TRBV18 | CASSREVNQPQHF | TGTGCCAGCTCACGTGAGGTCAATCAGCCCCAGCATTTT
few | . | TRBJ1-5 | TRBV18 | CASSPDGAAAGGHF | TGTGCCAGCTCGCCCGATGGGGCAGCGGCGGGAGGGCATTTT
few | . | TRBJ2-7 | TRBV7-8 | CASSRVEGRTYEQYF | TGTGCCAGCAGCCGAGTCGAGGGGAGGACTTACGAGCAGTACTTC
few | . | TRBJ1-6 | TRBV5-1 | CASSSRGGNSPLHF | TGCGCCAGCAGCTCCCGCGGGGGTAATTCACCCCTCCACTTT
few | . | TRBJ2-3 | TRBV7-3 | CASSSRGAADTQYF | TGTGCCAGCAGCTCAAGAGGAGCGGCAGATACGCAGTATTTT
many | . | TRBJ1-1 | TRBV30 | CARNREVSTEAFF | TGTGCCCGGAACAGGGAGGTGAGCACTGAAGCTTTCTTT
few | . | TRBJ2-7 | TRBV20-1 | CSARDSKWTYEQYF | TGCAGTGCTAGAGATTCGAAATGGACCTACGAGCAGTACTTC
many | TRBD1 | TRBJ1-1 | TRBV30 | CAWKGQPRGDTEAFF | TGTGCCTGGAAGGGACAGCCCCGAGGGGACACTGAAGCTTTCTTT
many | TRBD2 | TRBJ2-5 | TRBV20-1 | CSAQGGAGQETQYF | TGCAGTGCTCAAGGAGGAGCGGGGCAAGAGACCCAGTACTTC
. | . | TRBJ2-7 | TRBV7-6 | CASSSGPLYEQYF | TGTGCCAGCAGCTCGGGACCGCTCTACGAGCAGTACTTC
. | TRBD1 | TRBJ2-1 | TRBV19 | CASSSRTGWDGNEQFF | TGTGCCAGTAGTTCTCGGACAGGATGGGATGGGAATGAGCAGTTCTTC
. | TRBD1 | TRBJ1-5 | TRBV18 | CASSPPLTGSSEYSNQPQHF | TGTGCCAGCTCACCACCGCTGACAGGGAGTTCGGAGTATAGCAATCAGCCCCAGCATTTT
. | . | TRBJ2-2 | TRBV28 | CASGRWGEDTGELFF | TGTGCCAGTGGGAGATGGGGAGAGGACACCGGGGAGCTGTTTTTT
many | TRBD2 | TRBJ2-7 | TRBV2 | CASVYPGLDYEQYF | TGTGCCAGCGTATACCCGGGACTAGACTACGAGCAGTACTTC
many | . | TRBJ1-1 | TRBV27 | CASSGTVNTEAFF | TGTGCCAGCAGTGGGACGGTGAACACTGAAGCTTTCTTT
many | TRBD2 | TRBJ2-3 | TRBV24-1 | CATSDSRASGLTDTQYF | TGTGCCACCAGTGACTCAAGGGCTAGCGGGTTGACAGATACGCAGTATTTT
many | . | TRBJ2-5 | TRBV12-3/TRBV12-4 | CASSFARETQYF | TGTGCCAGCAGTTTCGCGCGGGAGACCCAGTACTTC
. | . | TRBJ1-1 | TRBV7-2 | CASSHSQNTEAFF | TGTGCCAGCAGCCATTCCCAGAACACTGAAGCTTTCTTT
. | . | TRBJ2-7 | TRBV7-9 | CASSLAALRYYEQYF | TGTGCCAGCAGCTTGGCTGCTCTACGATACTACGAGCAGTACTTC